Below, 20 T cell receptor beta chains from the same sample are listed, as sequenced in a study of T cells in Graves' hyperthyroidism and ophthalmopathy. TCR beta CDR3 regions were amplified from RNA transcripts. HTBI primers were employed in a first-round RT-PCR of the TCR CDR3. TCRdb recomputed calls from the multiplex PCR reads with MiXCR, one row per CDR3 protein. The sample consists of about 840,000 distinct CDR3 sequences, 35% to 45% of them appearing once. Sequenced sample: blood. These receptors were taken from a young man with Graves' hyperthyroidism.

The DNA for the CDR3 is TGTGCCAGCAGTGTGGGTAGAAATCGGGACACCGGGGAGCTGTTTTTT. Protein product: CASSVGRNRDTGELFF. The chain combines TRBV5-8 with TRBJ2-2; D uncertain. The CDR3 is 16 amino acids. The germline V gene has CDR1 SGHTS and CDR2 YDEGEE. Trimming stripped 5 bases from V and 3 bases from J, with 17 bases between.

A remark on this clonotype: A much bigger clone sits one base away, suggesting this may be a read error. The rearrangement links TRBV5-1 to TRBJ1-2; a weak D match, TRBD1 (5 bases). There are 15 residues in the CDR3. V was cut by 2 bases and J by 2 bases, with 13 bases left in between. Germline CDR1 is SGHRS and CDR2 is YFSETQ. The CDR3 here is CASSLVGEENYGYTF. CDR3 sequence (DNA): TGCGCCAGCAGCTTAGTGGGGGAAGAGAACTATGGCTACACCTTC. Combining the CDR3 with reference TRBV5-1 and TRBJ1-2 gives the whole variable domain KAGVTQTPRYLIKTRGQQVTLSCSPISGHRSVSWYQQTPGQGLQFLFEYFSETQRNKGNFPGRFSGRQFSNSRSEMNVSTLELGDSALYLCASSLVGEENYGYTFGSGTRLTVV.

The CDR3 loop is CASSQGTTFYEQYF. In nucleotides, the CDR3 is TGTGCCAGTAGTCAAGGGACAACGTTCTACGAGCAGTACTTC. This rearrangement joins TRBV19 to TRBJ2-7; tentative D call: TRBD1 (6 bases). The CDR3 extends over 14 amino acids. Germline CDR1 and CDR2: LNHDA and SQIVND (reference sequence). The V and J ends lost 5 bases and 3 bases respectively, with 14 bases between them.

Turning to this clonotype: Sequence at one end of the junction differs from germline and may be a read error. The V and J genes are TRBV7-2 and TRBJ2-7; the match to TRBD2 covers 9 bases. CDR3 length: 15 amino acids. The germline V gene has CDR1 SGHTA and CDR2 FQGNSA. The CDR3 protein is CASSQDSAGGYEQYF. In DNA form, the CDR3 reads TGCGCCAGCAGCCAAGATTCGGCGGGAGGGTACGAGCAGTACTTC.

This clonotype has only a few counts. V gene TRBV6-5 combines with J gene TRBJ2-5; 7 bases line up with TRBD2. CDR1 MNHEY and CDR2 SVGAGI come from the germline V gene. CDR3 length: 14 residues. J lost 5 bases, V lost 0 bases, and 3 bases had no gene match. In nucleotides, the CDR3 is TGTGCCAGCAGTTACTCGAAACTAGCGGAGACCCAGTACTTC. The encoded protein is CASSYSKLAETQYF.

In its sample, this clonotype was seen a few times. V is TRBV30 and J is TRBJ2-7, with D possibly being TRBD2 (6 bases). Trimming removed 2 bases at V and 7 bases at J, with 15 bases between. This CDR3 has 13 amino acids. Germline lookup yields CDR1 GTSNPN and CDR2 SVGIG (reference sequence). The CDR3 region has the DNA TGTGCCTGGAGTCGTGGGACTCTGGGAGAGCAGTACTTC. This encodes CAWSRGTLGEQYF.

This clonotype was seen only a few times. This chain uses TRBV9 with TRBJ2-2, with a possible D match to TRBD2 (6 bases). The CDR3 extends over 14 amino acids. Germline V gives CDR1 SGDLS, CDR2 YYNGEE. The germline V and J ends were trimmed by 4 bases and 4 bases, with 11 bases remaining between them. CDR3 nucleotide sequence: TGTGCCAGCAGCCCGAGGACTACCACCGGGGAGCTGTTTTTT. Residues: CASSPRTTTGELFF.

The chain uses TRBV4-1 and TRBJ2-5, with 7 nucleotides matching TRBD2. This CDR3 spans 15 amino acids. Germline-derived CDR1 and CDR2 are MGHRA and YSYEKL. V was pared by 2 bases and J by 2 bases, with 5 bases of the junction left unmatched. This CDR3 reads CASSQTAGEQETQYF. For the CDR3, the DNA is TGCGCCAGCAGCCAAACGGCGGGGGAACAAGAGACCCAGTACTTC.

The rearrangement joins TRBV6-1 to TRBJ2-2; no clear D. CDR1 and CDR2 from the germline V gene are MNHNS and SASEGT. The V gene lost 8 bases and the J gene lost 4 bases, with 11 bases spanning the gap. This CDR3 spans 13 amino acids. CDR3 in amino acids: CASFSDRTGELFF. As DNA, the CDR3 is TGTGCCAGCTTCTCCGACCGCACCGGGGAGCTGTTTTTT.

As regards this clonotype: A much larger clone sits a single nucleotide away, making a read error possible. This is likely a read error, given that the CDR3 carries no conserved phenylalanine or tryptophan at its end. The V gene is TRBV20-1, the J gene TRBJ2-7; D ambiguous. The CDR3 has 16 residues. CDR1 and CDR2 from the germline V gene are DFQATT and SNEGSKA (reference sequence). The V gene lost 1 base and the J gene lost 0 bases, with 16 bases spanning the gap. The CDR3 region is CSARVGGRLHSYEQYL. DNA for the CDR3: TGCAGTGCTAGAGTGGGCGGCAGGCTACACTCCTACGAGCAGTACCTC.

J is TRBJ1-2 and V is TRBV16; maybe TRBD1 (6 bases). Germline CDR1 and CDR2: KGHSY and FQNENV. This CDR3 region has 15 residues. The V and J ends lost 4 bases and 4 bases respectively, with 16 bases between them. CDR3 in amino acids: CASSLRDTAFYGYTF. The CDR3 DNA reads TGTGCCAGCAGCCTTAGGGACACCGCCTTCTATGGCTACACCTTC.

This sequence joins TRBV19 and TRBJ1-1; weak D call: TRBD1 (6 bases). V was clipped by 8 bases and J by 5 bases, with 24 bases between them. Germline CDR1 and CDR2: LNHDA and SQIVND (reference sequence). The CDR3 sequence is 16 residues long. The CDR3 protein is CASHKGGVRGNTEAFF. The DNA for the CDR3 is TGTGCCAGTCATAAGGGAGGCGTAAGGGGGAATACTGAAGCTTTCTTT.

This clonotype was seen ten or more times. The chain uses TRBV7-8 and TRBJ1-5; 9 bases fit TRBD1. This CDR3 spans 17 amino acids. With V trimmed by 8 bases and J by 0 bases, 11 bases remained unmatched. Germline V gene data show CDR1 as SGHVS and CDR2 as FQNEAQ. The CDR3 nucleotides are TGTGCCAGCTGCAATTGGGACAGGGAGTATAGCAATCAGCCCCAGCATTTT. Residues: CASCNWDREYSNQPQHF.

This clonotype has just one count. The junction departs from germline at one end; a sequencing error may be responsible. This chain connects TRBV6-5 to TRBJ1-1, with D uncertain. CDR1 and CDR2 from the germline V gene are MNHEY and SVGAGI. The CDR3 sequence is 13 residues long. For the CDR3, the DNA is TGTGCCGGCAGTTACACCTATGGCACTGAAGCTTTCTTT. Encoded protein: CAGSYTYGTEAFF.

V is TRBV27 and J is TRBJ1-2; tentatively, D is TRBD1 (5 bases). With 6 bases removed from V and 6 bases from J, the gap between germline ends came to 17 bases. The CDR3 extends over 14 amino acids. Germline assignment: CDR1 MNHEY and CDR2 SMNVEV (reference sequence). The CDR3 DNA reads TGTGCCAGCAGACTGAATGGGGGGTTTGATGGCTACACCTTC. Translation gives CASRLNGGFDGYTF.

This clonotype was detected ten times or more. The chain couples TRBV10-2 to TRBJ2-7; either TRBD1 or TRBD2 may supply D (5 bases each). Germline CDR1 reads WSHSY; CDR2 reads SAAADI. The CDR3 runs 13 residues. V dropped 6 bases and J dropped 3 bases, with 12 bases sitting between them. CDR3 protein: CASRARGDYEQYF. The DNA of the CDR3 is TGCGCCAGCAGGGCGAGAGGGGACTACGAGCAGTACTTC.

The chain combines TRBV14 with TRBJ1-2, with TRBD1 matching over 7 bases. Per the germline V gene, CDR1 is SGHDN and CDR2 is FVKESK. This CDR3 has 17 amino acids. Germline trimming cut 3 bases from V and 4 bases from J; bases unmatched to any gene: 14. The CDR3 loop reads CASSHLVTGRGGYGYTF. The CDR3 nucleotides are TGTGCCAGCAGCCACTTGGTGACAGGGAGAGGTGGCTATGGCTACACCTTC.

This clonotype occurred a few times. The genes are TRBV5-4 and TRBJ2-5, with 10 bases fitting TRBD2. Trimming removed 0 bases from V and 2 bases from J; junction bases left unmatched: 7. The germline V gene encodes CDR1 SGHNT and CDR2 YYREEE (reference sequence). The CDR3 has 17 residues. The CDR3 bases are TGTGCCAGCAGCTTGGCCGTGAGCGGGAGGGTTCAAGAGACCCAGTACTTC. Translation: CASSLAVSGRVQETQYF.

The chain is built from TRBV7-2 and TRBJ2-6, with 14 bases fitting TRBD2. Germline assignment: CDR1 SGHTA and CDR2 FQGNSA. With 5 bases clipped from V and 4 bases from J, the junction kept 7 bases outside the gene matches. The CDR3 contains 18 residues. CDR3 residues: CASSGTSGSPLGANVLTF. Written as DNA, the CDR3 is TGTGCCAGCAGCGGGACTAGCGGGAGTCCTCTGGGGGCCAACGTCCTGACTTTC.

This clonotype was picked up many times. J is TRBJ1-4 and V is TRBV5-1; D is uncertain. Per germline, CDR1 SGHRS and CDR2 YFSETQ. This CDR3 has 13 amino acids. The V gene lost 1 base and the J gene lost 8 bases, with 9 bases spanning the gap. CDR3 sequence: CASSLREREKLFF. The CDR3 DNA sequence: TGCGCCAGCAGCTTGAGGGAGAGAGAAAAACTGTTTTTT.